Listed below are T cell receptor beta chains from one sample, sequenced in a study of T cell responses to AZD1222 COVID-19 vaccine. Generated by immunoSEQ multiplex PCR, the TCRdb table keeps only in-frame clones and is missing some. Among around 140,000 clones listed, 80% to 90% were seen once. The sample consisted of peripheral blood, taken on day 0 of AZD1222 vaccination. The receptors originated from an adult in good health. Each CDR3 is given with its conserved first and last residue.

CDR3aa,v_gene,j_gene
CASRNTGSYEQYF,TRBV12-3/TRBV12-4,TRBJ2-7
CASSRLGTGNTEAFF,TRBV28,TRBJ1-1
CASSQPLGQQFF,TRBV12-3/TRBV12-4,TRBJ2-1
CASSLGTGGFNYGYTF,TRBV7-9,TRBJ1-2
CASSQSTGTDTQYF,TRBV3-1/TRBV3-2,TRBJ2-3
CASSLGGSLHGELFF,TRBV5-4,TRBJ2-2
CASSYSRAGFYEQYF,TRBV6-5,TRBJ2-7
CASSQQGALANEKLFF,TRBV16,TRBJ1-4
CASSGQSTDTQYF,TRBV2,TRBJ2-3
CASQAGGNTGELFF,TRBV5-4,TRBJ2-2
CASSDQGRGTEAFF,TRBV6-1,TRBJ1-1
CAKYEQYF,TRBV2,TRBJ2-7
CASSNTRWGEAFF,TRBV6-5,TRBJ1-1
CASSSSGQGPSYGYTF,TRBV13,TRBJ1-2
CASSLGGGNTGELFF,TRBV5-1,TRBJ2-2
CDNNFCWPNSYEQYF,TRBV27,TRBJ2-7
CASSLTMTANEKLFF,TRBV5-6,TRBJ1-4
CASSFNPKNQPQHF,TRBV6-6,TRBJ1-5
CASSDRWGKRGYTF,TRBV25-1,TRBJ1-2
CASGTSGGGLYEQYF,TRBV28,TRBJ2-7
CASSLDPNEKLFF,TRBV5-1,TRBJ1-4
CASSPPGTGGETQYF,TRBV18,TRBJ2-5
CASSVTTQNQPQHF,TRBV25-1,TRBJ1-5
CAIRESATHYGYTF,TRBV10-3,TRBJ1-2
CASSPSGFGDAYEQYF,TRBV9,TRBJ2-7
CAISEFVPGQGKDPPHF,TRBV10-3,TRBJ1-6
CASSLGYSGNTIYF,TRBV28,TRBJ1-3
CASSRLGRVTYGYTF,TRBV6-5,TRBJ1-2
CASSPYGTEAFF,TRBV7-2,TRBJ1-1
CASGDRVGEQYF,TRBV10-1,TRBJ2-7
CASSLFADTQYF,TRBV12-3/TRBV12-4,TRBJ2-3
CASSLRLDSYGYTF,TRBV7-8,TRBJ1-2
CAGYMIGADNSPLHF,TRBV30,TRBJ1-6
CSVYGQGAGDTQYF,TRBV29-1,TRBJ2-3
CASNRDREGEKLFF,TRBV19,TRBJ1-4
CAGTRASGNTIYF,TRBV30,TRBJ1-3
CAWSVRGATEAFF,TRBV30,TRBJ1-1
CASSPGGRATVGTQYF,TRBV5-4,TRBJ2-3
CASSVAGVGTDTQYF,TRBV9,TRBJ2-3
CASSVLGGELFF,TRBV3-1/TRBV3-2,TRBJ2-2
CASSLLGSSTDTQYF,TRBV11-2,TRBJ2-3
CATSRSGASDGYTF,TRBV15,TRBJ1-2
CASSVGVRANTEAFF,TRBV9,TRBJ1-1
CASSLNRGRPYEQYF,TRBV7-2,TRBJ2-7
CASRQISSYNEQFF,TRBV9,TRBJ2-1
CASSLETGSYNEQFF,TRBV5-1,TRBJ2-1
CASRGTGVIPNTEAFF,TRBV5-1,TRBJ1-1
CASSYAAFSYEQYF,TRBV6-5,TRBJ2-7